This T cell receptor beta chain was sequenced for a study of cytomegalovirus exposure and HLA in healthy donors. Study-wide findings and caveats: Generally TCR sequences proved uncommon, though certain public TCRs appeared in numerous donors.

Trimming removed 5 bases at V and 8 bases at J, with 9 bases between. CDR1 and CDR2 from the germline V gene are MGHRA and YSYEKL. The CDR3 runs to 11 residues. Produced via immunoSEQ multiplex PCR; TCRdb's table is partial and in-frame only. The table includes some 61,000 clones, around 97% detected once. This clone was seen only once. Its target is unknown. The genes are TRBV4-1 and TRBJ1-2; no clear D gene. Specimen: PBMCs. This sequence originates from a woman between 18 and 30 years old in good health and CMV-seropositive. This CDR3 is CASSTNEGYTF. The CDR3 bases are TGCGCCAGCAGCACTAACGAGGGCTACACCTTC.